This T cell receptor beta chain was profiled in a study of cytomegalovirus exposure and HLA in healthy donors (dated by TCRdb to between 2016 and 2019). For the study in its entirety: According to an earlier analysis of around 600 of the donors, about 179 million T cells yielded approximately 120 million unique TCR beta sequences and approximately 300 Gb of sequence data. About 5 DR-DQ haplotypes were handled as single units for association and clustering, since linkage in the cohort was strong. To predict cytomegalovirus infection status, the study brought together high-throughput TCR immunosequencing, statistical association of individual TCRs with disease status, and machine learning. Of the approximately 400 genotyped donors, 80% to 90% were placed in the genetic ancestry cluster associated with self-reported Caucasian donors. A separate validation cohort of roughly 110 different subjects was used in addition to the roughly 720-subject first cohort. HLA typing included class I and class II loci at four-digit resolution. To decide whether each TCR beta V gene segment behaved as functional or pseudogenic, an earlier analysis of approximately 590 of the donors relied on high-throughput TCR beta sequencing. An early release covering around 630 HLA-typed donors comprised roughly 300 gigabases of sequencing data and approximately 85 million unique TCR sequences. The T cell repertoires of about 700 subjects were profiled by immunosequencing and related to cytomegalovirus serostatus. On average, approximately 250,000 unique TCR beta nucleotide sequences were sequenced per donor among more than 350 genotyped donors of the cohort, with roughly 19% of those sequences being non-productive. A later genetic analysis used genome-wide SNP genotypes for about 60% of the roughly 700 donors, treating that subset as a discovery cohort. In a later analysis, previously published TCR beta repertoires from about 670 donors were re-analyzed and high-resolution HLA genotyping was added so that TCR occurrence patterns could be studied. Typing coverage differed by locus: A, B, C, DRB1 and DQB1 were typed in about 620-630 donors, DQA1 in around 500, DPA1 in around 600, and DPB1 in about 450. Every repertoire in the discovery cohort had been generated on one and the same sequencing platform. The later analysis used no new phenotypic data to find candidate immune exposures, relying instead on TCR beta sequences and their occurrence across donors. The study aimed to test whether signatures of past pathogen exposure could be identified by cataloging public T cell receptors. Donor age, sex, ethnicity and CMV serostatus were compiled alongside the repertoire data.

Paper-wide results and their limitations: While some public TCRs were present in many individuals, most TCR sequences turned up only very rarely across donors. According to the authors, the approach could potentially be generalized to other disease states and immunological phenotypes. A few of the identified cytomegalovirus-associated TCR beta chains were confirmed in vitro to be specific for cytomegalovirus antigens. The study listed 164 TCR beta chains as associated with cytomegalovirus. Presence/absence analyses assumed roughly uniform sequencing depth across donors, an assumption that may not hold. A later genetic analysis reported fewer N-insertions in productive TCRs among donors in an Asian-associated ancestry cluster than the roughly 650-donor mean. CMV serostatus was the only immune exposure information available for the cohort. The classifier was reported to diagnose cytomegalovirus status with high specificity and sensitivity in both the original cohort and the validation cohort. In a later analysis, most CMV-associated TCR beta chains were found to appear HLA-restricted, with HLA associations seemingly driven largely by CMV exposure. A further reported finding was that TCR beta sequences accurately predicted the HLA-A and HLA-B alleles for most subjects in the first cohort. Several of the top co-occurrence clusters appeared to be linked to parvovirus B19, influenza, CMV and Epstein-Barr virus, according to a later analysis. Because HLA typing was unavailable for some donors at each locus, only the typed subset was used in association tests. In a later analysis, TCR association rates were found to vary across HLA loci, with the most associated TCRs seen for DRB1 alleles and the fewest for HLA-C alleles. A cluster of highly shared sequence variants was judged likely to represent a technical artifact of the sequencing pipeline. A later analysis found that HLA-associated TCR beta chains were more clonally expanded and had lower generation probabilities than equally common non-associated chains. Roughly 17 rarely observed V segments, including chromosome 9 orphons, were excluded from the earlier analysis of several hundred of the donors because counts were too low. In an earlier analysis of about 600 of the donors, most TCR beta V segments appeared in productive rearrangements about 87% or about 30% of the time, broadly matching IMGT annotations. At a false discovery rate of 0.05, a later analysis linked about 17,000 TCR beta sequences to specific HLA alleles. An association between a missense DCLRE1C variant and V-gene and J-gene trimming of TCR beta chains was found in a later genetic analysis and replicated in an independent cohort. In this cohort, only TCR beta chains were sequenced, and detectable features were limited by the absence of alpha or paired-chain data. Correlated functional status among segregating V segments might be attributable to linkage disequilibrium, but an unknown experimental factor could not be ruled out. Because the 87-base-pair reads could not distinguish some IMGT-functional V segments, including TRBV6-2 and TRBV6-3, those segments were excluded. Assigning TCR associations to individual alleles was difficult when HLA alleles, especially DR and DQ, strongly co-occurred.

The cohort was made up of 666 healthy bone marrow donors. At the time of sampling, every cohort member was nominally healthy, though immune exposures that went unrecorded were likely present. The donor was CMV seropositive and belonged to the group of more than 250 seropositive cohort members. Each donor provided a peripheral blood sample, and peripheral blood mononuclear cells were used for TCR beta sequencing. The Qiagen DNeasy Blood Extraction Kit was used to extract genomic DNA from the blood cell samples. The protocol used for the library was the immunoSEQ multiplex PCR assay. For the multiplex PCR, a mixture combining 60 forward primers for TCR Vbeta segments and 13 reverse primers for TCR Jbeta segments was used. Amplification of the CDR3 region of rearranged TCR beta genes was performed with a multiplex PCR assay on genomic DNA. The Illumina HiSeq System was used to sequence the amplified TCR beta libraries as 87-base-pair reads. As for the original processing: In a later analysis, tens of millions of unique TCR beta chains were counted across the roughly 670 repertoires, and approximately 11 million of these chains were shared by at least two donors. A nearest-neighbor algorithm error-corrected the raw reads and collapsed the reads into unique sequences, merging closely related sequences to remove PCR and sequencing errors. CDR3 sequences were aligned to IMGT reference sequences to assign V, D and J gene segments. For a sequence to be retained, a match of at least six nucleotides to both a V gene segment and a J gene segment was required. Rearrangements were classified as productive when the CDR3 lacked stop codons and remained in frame with V and J, and all other rearrangements were classified as non-productive. Following IMGT convention, CDR3 was defined as the stretch from the second conserved V-encoded cysteine to the conserved J-encoded phenylalanine. The earlier analysis of 500 to 750 of the donors excluded any sequence lacking an unambiguous match to a single V gene segment. In an earlier analysis of a few hundred of the donors, V segments were called functional above 56.7% productive rearrangements and were called segregating when the between-donor standard deviation exceeded 5%. A statistical classification framework was built for diagnosing cytomegalovirus status from the catalog of TCR beta chain sequences. V and J gene assignment, in a later analysis, came from comparing TCR nucleotide sequences with IMGT/GENE-DB human TR gene sequences. The TCRdist pipeline was used in a later analysis to assign CDR3 sequences and most-parsimonious VDJ recombination scenarios. In a later analysis, every TCR beta chain was defined by the combination of its CDR3 amino acid sequence and its V-gene family, and reads without a unique V-gene family were dropped. To address suspected cross-contamination and a sequencing artifact, a later analysis removed roughly 640 highly shared, low-generation-probability nucleotide sequences. A later analysis calculated a clonal expansion index for each public chain from normalized within-repertoire ranks of inferred template counts. A later analysis computed generation probabilities with a VDJ recombination model fitted to out-of-frame rearrangements, and checked the results against IGoR. Hypergeometric tests were used in a later analysis to score TCR-TCR, TCR-HLA and TCR-CMV co-occurrence, with a repertoire-size bias correction applied to the TCR pairs. False discovery rates were estimated in a later analysis by permuting HLA or CMV assignments 20 times. In a later analysis, co-occurring TCRs were grouped with DBSCAN, and TCRdist sequence similarity was added when clustering was performed within HLA-allele-positive subsets. For co-occurrence clustering, repertoires with fewer than 30,000 or more than 120,000 public chains were excluded, along with five or six repertoires with anomalous nucleotide sharing. The immuneACCESS repertoire file appears here via TCRdb, limited to in-frame rearrangements. These files lack a portion of the clones; in checked studies, under half of the deficit traces to unresolved V genes, and the cause of the others is not known. Clone size and V and J calls were adopted from that table, with D and trimming inferred from the DNA. Counted in this sample were 150,000 or so clones; roughly 80% of them appeared once. The ten largest clones add up to around 8% of the sample.

The CDR3 has 15 amino acids, counting the end cysteine and phenylalanine. Solely the CDR3 DNA is kept, with 45 bases framed from the first base. The germline V gene encodes CDR1 SGHVS and CDR2 FNYEAQ. The germline V end is reduced by 4 bases and the J end by 4 bases; junction bases left unmatched: 4. In the case of this clone: Which antigen it targets is not known. No much larger clone exists at a distance of one base, and base qualities are not known.

The sequence is built from TRBV7-6 and TRBJ2-5; 12 bases in the junction line up with TRBD2. The clonotype was recovered from a male donor in good health and CMV-seropositive. Input material: PBMCs. The nucleotide sequence is given as TGTGCCAGCAGCTACCAACTAGCGGGGGGAGAGACCCAGTACTTC. It specifies CASSYQLAGGETQYF.